A selection of T cell receptor beta chains follows, all from one sample in a study of cytomegalovirus exposure and HLA in healthy donors. Data came from immunoSEQ multiplex PCR; TCRdb stores just in-frame clones and leaves some out. This sample has about 77,000 clones, with 78% found just once. Sample: PBMCs. The receptors come from a man aged 35 to 55 in good health and CMV-seronegative. The conserved cysteine and the conserved F or W are not part of the CDR3 here. The D gene is left open where the match is weak.

V gene,J gene,D gene,CDR3 length,CDR3 protein
TRBV7-9,TRBJ2-1,NA,12,ASSGDGSYNEQF
TRBV2,TRBJ2-3,TRBD2,11,ASVGRATDTQY
TRBV6-6,TRBJ2-7,TRBD1,12,ASSSGQTPYEQY
TRBV5-8,TRBJ1-5,NA,9,ASSGPGGGH
TRBV7-8,TRBJ1-3,TRBD1,14,ASSPDRVGSGNTIY
TRBV11-2,TRBJ1-1,TRBD1,15,ASSFSPFHGQGAEAF
TRBV28,TRBJ1-4,NA,11,ASSLPQDEKLF
TRBV5-6,TRBJ2-7,TRBD2,14,ASSLGRSGRNYEQY
TRBV6-6,TRBJ2-1,TRBD2,13,ASSPRGGRGNEQF
TRBV4-2,TRBJ2-1,TRBD2,13,ASSQTSGTYNEQF
TRBV4-2,TRBJ2-5,TRBD1,12,ASSPGQGAREQY
TRBV28,TRBJ2-5,TRBD2,14,ASSLEASGIQETQY
TRBV5-4,TRBJ1-2,TRBD1,11,ASSRTGVTGYT
TRBV7-9,TRBJ1-3,NA,12,ASSPGLSGNTIY
TRBV4-2,TRBJ2-3,TRBD2,13,ASSQDEATGGTQY
TRBV25-1,TRBJ1-3,NA,12,ASSATGSGNTIY
TRBV6-5,TRBJ1-5,TRBD1,13,ASSKQGAGNQPQH
TRBV28,TRBJ2-6,NA,12,ASSRFSGANVLT
TRBV28,TRBJ1-1,NA,12,ASVLDSVNTEAF
TRBV9,TRBJ1-2,NA,11,ASSVEPGVGYT
TRBV18,TRBJ2-1,TRBD2,17,ASSPLRSTSGRTYNEQF
TRBV27,TRBJ2-3,TRBD2,15,ASSPAGGTTSTDTQY
TRBV6-5,TRBJ2-2,TRBD1,13,ASSYPGTGTGELF